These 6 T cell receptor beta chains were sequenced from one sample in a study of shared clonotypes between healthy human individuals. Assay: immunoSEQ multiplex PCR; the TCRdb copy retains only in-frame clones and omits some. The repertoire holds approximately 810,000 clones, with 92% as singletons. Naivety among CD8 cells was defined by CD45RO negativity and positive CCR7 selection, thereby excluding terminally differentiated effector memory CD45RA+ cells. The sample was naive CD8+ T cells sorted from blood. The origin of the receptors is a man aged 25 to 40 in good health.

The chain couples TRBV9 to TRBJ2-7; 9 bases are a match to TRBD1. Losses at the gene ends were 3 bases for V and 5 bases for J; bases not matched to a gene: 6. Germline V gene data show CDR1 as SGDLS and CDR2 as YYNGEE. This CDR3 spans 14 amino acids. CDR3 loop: CASSAGQGAHEQYF. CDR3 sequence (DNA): TGTGCCAGCAGCGCGGGACAGGGAGCCCACGAGCAGTACTTC.

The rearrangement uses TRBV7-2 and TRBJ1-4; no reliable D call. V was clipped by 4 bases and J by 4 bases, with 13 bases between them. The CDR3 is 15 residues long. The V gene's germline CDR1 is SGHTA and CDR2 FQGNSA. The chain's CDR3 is CASSSYSSLNEKLFF. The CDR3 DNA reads TGTGCCAGCAGCTCCTACAGTTCTCTTAATGAAAAACTGTTTTTT.

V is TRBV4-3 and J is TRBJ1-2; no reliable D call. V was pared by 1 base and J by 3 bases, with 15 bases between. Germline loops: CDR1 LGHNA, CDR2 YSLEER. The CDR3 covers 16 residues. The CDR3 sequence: CASSQGVRRAYYGYTF. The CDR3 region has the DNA TGCGCCAGCAGCCAAGGTGTTAGGCGGGCATACTATGGCTACACCTTC.

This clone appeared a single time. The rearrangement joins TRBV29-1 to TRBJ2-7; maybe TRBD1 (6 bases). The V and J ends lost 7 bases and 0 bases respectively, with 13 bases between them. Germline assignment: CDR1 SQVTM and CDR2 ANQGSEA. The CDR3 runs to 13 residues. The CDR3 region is CSALPGDSYEQYF. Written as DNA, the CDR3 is TGCAGCGCGCTCCCAGGGGACTCCTACGAGCAGTACTTC.

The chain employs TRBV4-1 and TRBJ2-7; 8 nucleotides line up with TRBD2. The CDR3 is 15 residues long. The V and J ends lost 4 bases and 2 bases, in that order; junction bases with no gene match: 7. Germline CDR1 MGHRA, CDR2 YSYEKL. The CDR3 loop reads CASSLKAGAAYEQYF. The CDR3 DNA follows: TGCGCCAGCAGCCTCAAAGCGGGAGCCGCCTACGAGCAGTACTTC.

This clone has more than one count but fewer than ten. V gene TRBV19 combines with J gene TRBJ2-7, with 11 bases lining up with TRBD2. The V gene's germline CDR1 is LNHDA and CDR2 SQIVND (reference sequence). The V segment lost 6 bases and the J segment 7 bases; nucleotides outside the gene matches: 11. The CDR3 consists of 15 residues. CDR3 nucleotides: TGTGCCAGTAGCGCCTTAGCGGGAGGGCGAGGGGAGCAGTACTTC. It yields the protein CASSALAGGRGEQYF.